These 30 T cell receptor beta chains were all obtained from the same sample, sequenced in a study of blood T cell repertoires in COVID-19. Using immunoSEQ multiplex PCR, the repertoire was profiled, and TCRdb retains in-frame clones only, with some absent. This sample has 89,000 or so clones, with nearly 95% found just once. Specimen: peripheral blood. These receptors came from a human donor with active COVID-19. The donor label of this sample is uncertain.

This chain connects TRBV4-1 to TRBJ2-2; tentatively, D is TRBD2 (6 bases). CDR3 length equals 19 residues. Trimming left V 3 bases short and J 4 bases short, with 24 bases between. Germline V CDR1 and CDR2: MGHRA, YSYEKL. The CDR3 spells CASSHRDPFAGGLTGELFF. The CDR3 DNA is TGCGCCAGCAGCCACAGGGACCCGTTCGCTGGGGGACTCACCGGGGAGCTGTTTTTT.

The V gene is TRBV2, the J gene TRBJ1-3, with D perhaps matching TRBD1 (5 bases). Trimming removed 8 bases from V and 0 bases from J, with 14 bases in between. Germline loops: CDR1 SNHLY, CDR2 FYNNEI. The CDR3 is 15 residues long. The CDR3 sequence: CASHRIPSSGNTIYF. In DNA form, the CDR3 reads TGTGCCAGCCACAGGATCCCGAGCTCTGGAAACACCATATATTTT.

The chain joins TRBV12-5 to TRBJ1-3; weak D call: TRBD1 (6 bases). Germline V CDR1 and CDR2: LGHNT, FRNRAP. V lost 9 bases to trimming and J lost 1 base, with 16 bases between them. The CDR3 length is 15 residues. The CDR3 DNA is TGTGCTAGCGGAGAAGGCCAGGGGTCTGGAAACACCATATATTTT. As protein: CASGEGQGSGNTIYF. Together with reference TRBV12-5 and TRBJ1-3, the CDR3 gives the full variable domain: DARVTQTPRHKVTEMGQEVTMRCQPILGHNTVFWYRQTMMQGLELLAYFRNRAPLDDSGMPKDRFSAEMPDATLATLKIQPSEPRDSAVYFCASGEGQGSGNTIYFGEGSWLTVV.

This clone was seen just once. The V gene is TRBV5-1, the J gene TRBJ2-3; 11 bases match TRBD2. Germline V gene data show CDR1 as SGHRS and CDR2 as YFSETQ. V lost 3 bases and J lost 6; bases outside the gene matches: 6. The CDR3 extends over 15 amino acids. The CDR3 bases are TGCGCCAGCAGCTCGGGACTAGCGGAGGGGGATACGCAGTATTTT. This encodes CASSSGLAEGDTQYF.

The chain couples TRBV6-5 to TRBJ2-7, with a weak D call TRBD1 (6 bases). This CDR3 has 13 amino acids. V gave up 10 bases and J gave up 2 bases, with 15 bases separating them. Germline CDR1 MNHEY, CDR2 SVGAGI. This chain's CDR3 is CANGWTEPYEQYF. Written as DNA, the CDR3 is TGTGCCAACGGGTGGACAGAGCCCTACGAGCAGTACTTC.

The chain is built from TRBV5-1 and TRBJ1-5; D not certain. The CDR3 loop spans 13 amino acids. CDR1 is SGHRS, CDR2 YFSETQ, per germline. Trimming removed 0 bases from V and 5 bases from J, with 6 bases in between. CDR3: CASSLGEDQPQHF. In DNA form, the CDR3 reads TGCGCCAGCAGCTTGGGGGAGGATCAGCCCCAGCATTTT.

This sequence joins TRBV3-1 (or the pseudogene TRBV3-2) and TRBJ1-1; D gene ambiguous. V was clipped by 4 bases and J by 3 bases, with 9 bases between them. Germline CDR1 LGHDT, CDR2 YNNKEL (reference sequence). The CDR3 length is 13 residues. The CDR3 region has the DNA TGTGCCAGCAGCCCACGCCCGGACACTGAAGCTTTCTTT. It translates to CASSPRPDTEAFF.

The J gene is TRBJ1-1, the V gene TRBV12-3 or TRBV12-4; TRBD1 is a possible D gene (6 bases). Trimming took 3 bases from V and 7 from J, leaving 12 bases between them. This CDR3 contains 13 residues. DNA of the CDR3: TGTGCCAGCAGTTTCTCGTGGACAGTTGAAGCTTTCTTT. Protein product: CASSFSWTVEAFF.

This sequence joins TRBV3-1 (or the pseudogene TRBV3-2) and TRBJ2-5, with D possibly TRBD1 on 6 matching bases. The CDR3 totals 13 residues. V was pared by 8 bases and J by 1 base, with 11 bases between. Per germline, CDR1 LGHDT and CDR2 YNNKEL (reference sequence). CDR3 sequence: CASRRGGQETQYF. For the CDR3, the DNA is TGTGCCAGCCGCAGGGGTGGCCAAGAGACCCAGTACTTC.

The chain couples TRBV6-5 to TRBJ1-3, with D possibly matching TRBD1 (6 bases). V was clipped by 6 bases and J by 4 bases, with 13 bases between them. Germline loops: CDR1 MNHEY, CDR2 SVGAGI. There are 14 residues in the CDR3. The CDR3 loop reads CASRSAGAGNTIYF. DNA for the CDR3: TGTGCCAGCAGGTCTGCAGGGGCCGGAAACACCATATATTTT.

The V and J genes are TRBV4-2 and TRBJ2-5; D remains ambiguous. This CDR3 is 14 amino acids long. V lost 1 base, J lost 5 bases, and 11 bases lay in between. The germline V gene has CDR1 LGHNA and CDR2 YNFKEQ. CDR3 nucleotide sequence: TGTGCCAGCAGCCAAGCGCCTAGTGGGGAGACCCAGTACTTC. Translation: CASSQAPSGETQYF.

J is TRBJ2-7 and V is TRBV6-5, with 8 bases aligning to TRBD2. CDR1 is MNHEY and CDR2 is SVGAGI in the germline V gene. Trimming removed 7 bases from V and 1 base from J; junction bases left unmatched: 6. The CDR3 covers 14 residues. This CDR3 reads CASTHRGGSYEQYF. DNA for the CDR3: TGTGCCAGCACCCACCGGGGGGGGTCCTACGAGCAGTACTTC.

The chain links TRBV7-2 to TRBJ2-7; 9 nucleotides agree with TRBD2. The CDR3 has 17 residues. Germline values: CDR1 SGHTA, CDR2 FQGNSA. Trimming took 3 bases from V and 0 from J; bases not matched to a gene: 9. The CDR3 protein is CASSLGGGSGSSYEQYF. CDR3 in DNA: TGTGCCAGCAGCTTGGGTGGGGGTAGCGGGAGCTCCTACGAGCAGTACTTC.

A word on this clone: One junction end does not reproduce the germline sequence, and a read error may be involved. Other nucleotide sequences from this sample produce the same CDR3. The V gene is TRBV27, the J gene TRBJ1-6, with D possibly matching TRBD1 (5 bases). This CDR3 is built from 12 residues. The germline gives CDR1 MNHEY, CDR2 SMNVEV (reference sequence). The DNA for the CDR3 is TGTGCCAGCAGACAGGATAATTCACCTCTCCACTTT. Translation gives CASRQDNSPLHF.

The rearrangement joins TRBV28 to TRBJ2-1, with TRBD2 matching over 8 bases. Germline CDR1 reads MDHEN; CDR2 reads SYDVKM. The CDR3 sequence is 15 residues long. The V gene end was trimmed by 3 bases and the J gene end by 4 bases; junction bases not matched to a gene: 5. The CDR3 DNA follows: TGTGCCAGCAGTTTGGCCGGGGGGGGTTACAATGAGCAGTTCTTC. It encodes CASSLAGGGYNEQFF.

This clone has only a few counts. The chain's CDR3 is CASSEGRGTPWGQFF. CDR3 sequence (DNA): TGTGCCAGCAGTGAAGGGCGGGGTACCCCGTGGGGGCAGTTCTTC. The gene calls are TRBV6-1 and TRBJ2-1; tentatively, D is TRBD2 (6 bases). V gave up 1 base and J gave up 12 bases, with 19 bases separating them. Germline V gene data show CDR1 as MNHNS and CDR2 as SASEGT. CDR3 length: 15 residues.

The rearrangement links TRBV2 to TRBJ1-6; the D gene is possibly TRBD1 (5 bases). This CDR3 is 16 amino acids long. The ends were cut back, 4 bases at V and 8 bases at J, with 18 bases in the middle. CDR1 and CDR2 (germline): SNHLY, FYNNEI. DNA of the CDR3: TGTGCCAGCAGTGCCGGCCTTGGGGGGAGGTATTCACCCCTCCACTTT. Protein: CASSAGLGGRYSPLHF. Drawing the rest from reference TRBV2 and TRBJ1-6, the complete variable domain is EPEVTQTPSHQVTQMGQEVILRCVPISNHLYFYWYRQILGQKVEFLVSFYNNEISEKSEIFDDQFSVERPDGSNFTLKIRSTKLEDSAMYFCASSAGLGGRYSPLHFGNGTRLTVT.

V gene TRBV28 combines with J gene TRBJ2-7, with a possible D match to TRBD2 (6 bases). V lost 5 bases to trimming and J lost 2 bases, with 22 bases between them. Germline CDR1 MDHEN, CDR2 SYDVKM. The CDR3 is 17 residues long. In DNA, the CDR3 is TGTGCCAGCAGTCTCGCTGTCGGGGGACTCGCGACCTACGAGCAGTACTTC. Its protein is CASSLAVGGLATYEQYF.

This chain connects TRBV6-5 to TRBJ2-2; D is ambiguous. With 9 bases removed from V and 0 bases from J, the gap between germline ends came to 14 bases. This CDR3 spans 15 amino acids. Germline-derived CDR1 and CDR2 are MNHEY and SVGAGI. The CDR3 region has the DNA TGTGCCAGTCCGAGGTTCTCCGCGAACACCGGGGAGCTGTTTTTT. Its translation is CASPRFSANTGELFF.

V and J are TRBV11-2 and TRBJ2-3; TRBD2 is a possible D gene (5 bases). This CDR3 is 15 amino acids long. Trimming shortened V by 5 bases and J by 1 base, and 13 bases separated the two germline ends. Germline CDR1 is SGHAT and CDR2 is FQNNGV. The CDR3 loop is CASSDPRGGTDTQYF. Written as DNA, the CDR3 is TGTGCCAGCAGCGACCCTCGGGGTGGCACAGATACGCAGTATTTT.

This clone was seen a single time. The rearrangement uses TRBV14 and TRBJ1-6, with no clear D. The CDR3 extends over 14 amino acids. The V gene lost 6 bases and the J gene lost 9 bases, with 15 bases spanning the gap. CDR1 SGHDN and CDR2 FVKESK come from the germline V gene. The CDR3 DNA reads TGTGCCAGCAGTCTCCTTCGTGGCCCTTCACCCCTCCACTTT. Protein product: CASSLLRGPSPLHF.

V and J are TRBV25-1 and TRBJ2-5; TRBD2 matches at 15 bases. The CDR3 consists of 17 residues. V was clipped by 5 bases and J by 1 base; unmatched bases: 5. Germline V gives CDR1 MGHDK, CDR2 SYGVNS. CDR3 sequence (DNA): TGTGCCAGCAGTCGGACTAGCGGGAGGGGGGGCCAAGAGACCCAGTACTTC. It is translated as CASSRTSGRGGQETQYF.

This chain connects TRBV5-1 to TRBJ1-2, with 7 bases aligning to TRBD1. From germline, CDR1 is SGHRS and CDR2 YFSETQ. Trimming took 3 bases from V and 0 from J; bases not matched to a gene: 5. The CDR3 contains 15 residues. The CDR3 reads CASSSGQPSNYGYTF. The CDR3 DNA follows: TGCGCCAGCAGCTCGGGACAGCCCTCTAACTATGGCTACACCTTC.

The chain couples TRBV24-1 to TRBJ2-5; the match to TRBD1 covers 9 bases. The CDR3 loop spans 16 amino acids. CDR1 KGHDR and CDR2 SFDVKD come from the germline V gene. The V and J ends lost 3 bases and 5 bases, in that order; junction bases with no gene match: 9. The CDR3 nucleotides read TGTGCCACCAGTGATCCACGCGGACAGGGGATGGAGACCCAGTACTTC. It specifies CATSDPRGQGMETQYF.

V usage is TRBV4-1 and J usage is TRBJ1-3, with D maybe TRBD1 (6 bases). Deletions cut 1 base from V and 1 base from J, with 14 bases between. The CDR3 totals 17 residues. Germline lookup yields CDR1 MGHRA and CDR2 YSYEKL. DNA of the CDR3: TGCGCCAGCAGCCAAGTCCTAACAGGGTCGTCTGGAAACACCATATATTTT. Translating gives CASSQVLTGSSGNTIYF.

This chain uses TRBV20-1 with TRBJ2-2; the D gene is possibly TRBD1 (6 bases). This CDR3 is built from 13 residues. Trimming took off 6 bases at V and 3 bases at J, with 11 bases between the two ends. CDR1 is DFQATT and CDR2 is SNEGSKA in the germline V gene (reference sequence). The CDR3 sequence: CSASQGYTGELFF. For the CDR3, the DNA is TGCAGTGCCAGTCAGGGGTACACCGGGGAGCTGTTTTTT.

This chain links TRBV29-1 with TRBJ1-2; D is possibly TRBD1 (5 bases). The V gene lost 6 bases and the J gene lost 6 bases, with 11 bases spanning the gap. Germline CDR1 SQVTM, CDR2 ANQGSEA. This CDR3 spans 11 amino acids. Here the CDR3 DNA reads TGCAGCGTAGCTCGACAGAATGGCTACACCTTC. It translates to CSVARQNGYTF.

This clone appeared a single time. The chain has TRBV25-1 and TRBJ1-1; no clear D. The V end was cut by 4 bases, the J end by 3 bases, with 9 bases between. The CDR3 spans 13 residues. Germline CDR1 is MGHDK and CDR2 is SYGVNS. This CDR3 reads CASSGEGHTEAFF. The CDR3 nucleotides read TGTGCCAGCAGTGGCGAGGGCCACACTGAAGCTTTCTTT.

The rearrangement joins TRBV10-3 to TRBJ2-7; maybe TRBD1 (6 bases). Per germline, CDR1 ENHRY and CDR2 SYGVKD. This CDR3 contains 17 residues. V lost 1 base and J 5 bases, leaving 21 bases between the germline ends. CDR3 residues: CAISEYREGMQDDEQYF. The CDR3 DNA sequence: TGTGCCATCAGTGAGTACAGGGAAGGGATGCAGGATGACGAGCAGTACTTC.

The CDR3 nucleotides read TGCAGCGTGGGGGGACTACCTAGGAGCTCCTACGAGCAGTACTTC. Translated: CSVGGLPRSSYEQYF. The rearrangement joins TRBV29-1 to TRBJ2-7; 7 bases are a match to TRBD2. The CDR3 has 15 amino acids. J was trimmed by 0 bases and V by 6 bases; bases with no gene match: 11. Germline CDR1 is SQVTM and CDR2 is ANQGSEA.